The rows below give T cell receptor beta chains drawn from one sample of a study of CD8 T cells in Susac syndrome. TCRdb reanalysed the immunoSEQ multiplex PCR reads using MiXCR and keeps one entry per CDR3 protein. The top ten clones hold roughly 0.11% of a sample with some 400,000 distinct CDR3 sequences, around 83% of them seen once. Sequenced input: CD8+ T cells from PBMCs. The receptor source for this set is a human donor with multiple sclerosis. Both conserved end residues are part of each CDR3. The D gene is left open where the match is weak. Size values are once, few and many counts, or a class for expanded clones, and some rows have none.

D: TRBD1; size: -; J: TRBJ2-7; V: TRBV6-1; CDR3: CASSEVGTAPYEQYF; DNA: TGTGCCAGCAGTGAAGTCGGGACAGCTCCCTACGAGCAGTACTTC
D: TRBD2; size: -; J: TRBJ2-5; V: TRBV6-2/TRBV6-3; CDR3: CASWAGSGGETQYF; DNA: TGTGCCAGTTGGGCGGGTAGCGGGGGAGAGACCCAGTACTTC
D: -; size: -; J: TRBJ2-7; V: TRBV10-3; CDR3: CAISESVGGSYEQYF; DNA: TGTGCCATCAGTGAGTCGGTGGGGGGAAGCTACGAGCAGTACTTC
D: TRBD2; size: -; J: TRBJ2-1; V: TRBV12-3/TRBV12-4; CDR3: CASSSEREPPYNEQFF; DNA: TGTGCCAGCAGTTCAGAGCGGGAGCCCCCCTACAATGAGCAGTTCTTC
D: TRBD1; size: -; J: TRBJ2-2; V: TRBV28; CDR3: CASSFSKGARDGELFF; DNA: TGTGCCAGCAGTTTTTCAAAGGGGGCCCGGGACGGGGAGCTGTTTTTT
D: TRBD2; size: -; J: TRBJ2-7; V: TRBV20-1; CDR3: CSASSGSEYEQYF; DNA: TGCAGTGCAAGTAGCGGGAGTGAGTACGAGCAGTACTTC
D: -; size: -; J: TRBJ2-1; V: TRBV27; CDR3: CASSPTGGRGTYNEQFF; DNA: TGTGCCAGCAGTCCAACCGGGGGCAGGGGGACCTACAATGAGCAGTTCTTC
D: -; size: -; J: TRBJ2-3; V: TRBV12-5; CDR3: CASVQIGGALEYF; DNA: TGTGCTAGTGTCCAGATCGGGGGTGCCTTGGAGTATTTT
D: -; size: -; J: TRBJ2-5; V: TRBV5-1; CDR3: CASSYDQETQYF; DNA: TGCGCCAGCAGCTATGATCAAGAGACCCAGTACTTC
D: -; size: -; J: TRBJ2-7; V: TRBV13; CDR3: CASSLGLGSYEQYF; DNA: TGTGCCAGCAGCTTAGGCCTTGGCTCCTACGAGCAGTACTTC
D: -; size: -; J: TRBJ1-2; V: TRBV6-1; CDR3: CASSGENLIYGYTF; DNA: TGTGCCAGCAGTGGGGAGAACCTTATCTATGGCTACACCTTC
D: -; size: -; J: TRBJ2-7; V: TRBV9; CDR3: CASSGGPRQVLRYEQYF; DNA: TGTGCCAGCAGCGGGGGCCCCCGACAGGTACTCCGTTACGAGCAGTACTTC
D: -; size: -; J: TRBJ1-1; V: TRBV12-3/TRBV12-4; CDR3: CASSFTGVGTEAFF; DNA: TGTGCCAGCAGTTTTACGGGGGTGGGGACTGAAGCTTTCTTT
D: TRBD2; size: -; J: TRBJ2-7; V: TRBV28; CDR3: CASSFSASGSGDEQYF; DNA: TGTGCCAGCAGTTTTAGTGCTAGCGGGAGCGGCGACGAGCAGTACTTC
D: -; size: -; J: TRBJ1-2; V: TRBV5-5; CDR3: CASSLEGRLDGYTF; DNA: TGTGCCAGCAGCTTGGAGGGACGTCTGGATGGCTACACCTTC
D: TRBD1; size: -; J: TRBJ1-1; V: TRBV12-5; CDR3: CASGLVQGATEAFF; DNA: TGTGCTAGTGGTTTGGTACAGGGGGCCACTGAAGCTTTCTTT
D: TRBD2; size: -; J: TRBJ2-7; V: TRBV3-1; CDR3: CASSQEGLAYEQYF; DNA: TGTGCCAGCAGCCAAGAGGGACTAGCCTACGAGCAGTACTTC
D: -; size: -; J: TRBJ2-3; V: TRBV12-3/TRBV12-4; CDR3: CASRESGTVRTDTQYF; DNA: TGTGCCAGCAGGGAATCCGGGACTGTTCGCACAGATACGCAGTATTTT
D: -; size: -; J: TRBJ2-7; V: TRBV7-9; CDR3: CASSSPTTGQLGEQYF; DNA: TGTGCCAGCAGCTCTCCTACTACTGGACAGTTGGGCGAGCAGTACTTC
D: TRBD1; size: -; J: TRBJ1-5; V: TRBV28; CDR3: CASSPGGTGGQPQHF; DNA: TGTGCCAGCAGCCCAGGGGGGACAGGGGGTCAGCCCCAGCATTTT
D: TRBD1; size: -; J: TRBJ2-1; V: TRBV19; CDR3: CASKGTELYNEQFF; DNA: TGTGCCAGTAAGGGGACAGAGTTATACAATGAGCAGTTCTTC
D: TRBD1; size: -; J: TRBJ2-1; V: TRBV5-1; CDR3: CASSLGSGTEEFF; DNA: TGCGCCAGCAGCTTGGGGTCCGGGACAGAGGAGTTCTTC
D: TRBD1; size: once; J: TRBJ1-2; V: TRBV7-2; CDR3: CASSDRGTGPYGYTF; DNA: TGTGCCAGCAGCGATAGAGGGACAGGACCCTATGGCTACACCTTC
D: -; size: -; J: TRBJ2-5; V: TRBV3-1; CDR3: CASSQVESQETQYF; DNA: TGTGCCAGCAGCCAGGTTGAGTCACAAGAGACCCAGTACTTC
D: TRBD1; size: -; J: TRBJ2-1; V: TRBV7-2; CDR3: CASSLSRDSQEANNEQFF; DNA: TGTGCCAGCAGCTTATCTCGGGACAGCCAGGAGGCTAATAATGAGCAGTTCTTC
D: -; size: -; J: TRBJ2-3; V: TRBV7-3; CDR3: CASSLRGTSTDTQYF; DNA: TGTGCCAGCAGCTTAAGAGGGACTAGCACAGATACGCAGTATTTT
D: -; size: -; J: TRBJ1-1; V: TRBV5-4; CDR3: CASSTGSQAFF; DNA: TGTGCCAGCAGTACGGGGTCGCAGGCTTTCTTT
D: -; size: -; J: TRBJ1-1; V: TRBV5-1; CDR3: CASSSPFGANTEAFF; DNA: TGCGCCAGCAGCTCCCCCTTTGGGGCGAACACTGAAGCTTTCTTT
D: TRBD2; size: -; J: TRBJ2-2; V: TRBV6-5; CDR3: CASSYSEAGPEGTGELFF; DNA: TGTGCCAGCAGTTACTCCGAAGCGGGACCGGAGGGAACCGGGGAGCTGTTTTTT
D: TRBD1; size: -; J: TRBJ1-1; V: TRBV9; CDR3: CASSVGTGAGDTEAFF; DNA: TGTGCCAGCAGCGTAGGGACAGGGGCCGGGGACACTGAAGCTTTCTTT
D: TRBD2; size: -; J: TRBJ2-7; V: TRBV7-9; CDR3: CASSSWGAGGPDYEQYF; DNA: TGTGCCAGCAGCTCTTGGGGGGCGGGAGGACCTGACTACGAGCAGTACTTC
D: TRBD2; size: -; J: TRBJ2-1; V: TRBV4-1; CDR3: CASSQGTSLAGANEQFF; DNA: TGCGCCAGCAGCCAAGGGACCAGCCTAGCGGGGGCGAATGAGCAGTTCTTC
D: TRBD1; size: -; J: TRBJ1-2; V: TRBV10-3; CDR3: CAISESKQGMGDYGYTF; DNA: TGTGCCATCAGTGAGTCGAAACAGGGGATGGGTGACTATGGCTACACCTTC
D: TRBD2; size: -; J: TRBJ2-2; V: TRBV27; CDR3: CASSYRAGDFTGELFF; DNA: TGTGCCAGCAGTTATCGGGCGGGAGATTTCACCGGGGAGCTGTTTTTT
D: -; size: few; J: TRBJ2-2; V: TRBV5-1; CDR3: CASSLGAQENTGELFF; DNA: TGCGCCAGCAGCTTAGGGGCCCAGGAGAACACCGGGGAGCTGTTTTTT
D: TRBD2; size: -; J: TRBJ2-7; V: TRBV7-9; CDR3: CASGVGASGSEQYF; DNA: TGTGCCAGCGGCGTGGGGGCTAGCGGGTCGGAGCAGTACTTC
D: -; size: -; J: TRBJ1-5; V: TRBV6-1; CDR3: CASSGRTDQPQHF; DNA: TGTGCCAGCAGCGGACGGACGGATCAGCCCCAGCATTTT
D: -; size: -; J: TRBJ1-4; V: TRBV30; CDR3: CAWSVVAEPNEKLFF; DNA: TGTGCCTGGAGTGTCGTCGCAGAACCTAATGAAAAACTGTTTTTT
D: TRBD2; size: few; J: TRBJ2-1; V: TRBV30; CDR3: CAWSPSGGDNEQFF; DNA: TGTGCCTGGAGTCCTAGCGGGGGGGATAATGAGCAGTTCTTC
D: -; size: -; J: TRBJ2-2; V: TRBV11-2; CDR3: CASTLATGELFF; DNA: TGTGCCAGCACGCTAGCCACCGGGGAGCTGTTTTTT
D: TRBD2; size: few; J: TRBJ2-7; V: TRBV29-1; CDR3: CSVTGTSVTYEQYF; DNA: TGCAGCGTTACCGGGACTAGCGTAACCTACGAGCAGTACTTC
D: -; size: -; J: TRBJ2-7; V: TRBV7-6; CDR3: CASSVRFGEEQYF; DNA: TGTGCCAGCAGCGTGCGTTTCGGCGAAGAGCAGTACTTC
D: -; size: -; J: TRBJ2-3; V: TRBV5-4; CDR3: CASSRVWELDTQYF; DNA: TGTGCCAGCAGCCGAGTATGGGAATTAGATACGCAGTATTTT
D: -; size: -; J: TRBJ1-4; V: TRBV29-1; CDR3: CSVPSQGGEEEKLFF; DNA: TGCAGCGTACCCAGCCAGGGAGGGGAAGAGGAAAAACTGTTTTTT
D: -; size: -; J: TRBJ1-2; V: TRBV4-1; CDR3: CASSSFGERGYGYTF; DNA: TGCGCCAGCAGCTCCTTCGGGGAAAGGGGCTATGGCTACACCTTC
D: TRBD1; size: -; J: TRBJ1-4; V: TRBV7-9; CDR3: CASSLAGQGKEKLFF; DNA: TGTGCCAGCAGCTTAGCGGGACAGGGGAAAGAAAAACTGTTTTTT
D: TRBD2; size: -; J: TRBJ2-7; V: TRBV12-3/TRBV12-4; CDR3: CASSPGTRGEQYF; DNA: TGTGCCAGCAGTCCCGGGACTAGGGGCGAGCAGTACTTC
D: -; size: -; J: TRBJ2-1; V: TRBV7-9; CDR3: CASSSTPGEQFF; DNA: TGTGCCAGCAGCTCAACCCCGGGTGAGCAGTTCTTC
D: TRBD2; size: -; J: TRBJ2-2; V: TRBV7-8; CDR3: CAEDSGGLPNTGELFF; DNA: TGTGCAGAGGATAGCGGGGGTCTACCGAACACCGGGGAGCTGTTTTTT
D: -; size: -; J: TRBJ2-1; V: TRBV10-3; CDR3: CAIRIGQSYNEQFF; DNA: TGTGCCATCAGGATAGGACAGTCCTACAATGAGCAGTTCTTC
D: TRBD1; size: -; J: TRBJ2-1; V: TRBV13; CDR3: CASSPRQGDYNEQFF; DNA: TGTGCCAGCAGCCCCAGACAGGGCGACTACAATGAGCAGTTCTTC
D: TRBD1; size: -; J: TRBJ2-3; V: TRBV7-8; CDR3: CASSLAWTGPTDTQYF; DNA: TGTGCCAGCAGCTTAGCCTGGACAGGACCCACAGATACGCAGTATTTT
D: TRBD1; size: -; J: TRBJ1-6; V: TRBV27; CDR3: CASAPGTENSPLHF; DNA: TGTGCCAGTGCCCCCGGGACAGAGAATTCACCCCTCCACTTT
D: -; size: -; J: TRBJ2-7; V: TRBV7-8; CDR3: CASSLGISSTEEQYF; DNA: TGTGCCAGCAGCTTAGGAATTTCTTCGACGGAGGAGCAGTACTTC